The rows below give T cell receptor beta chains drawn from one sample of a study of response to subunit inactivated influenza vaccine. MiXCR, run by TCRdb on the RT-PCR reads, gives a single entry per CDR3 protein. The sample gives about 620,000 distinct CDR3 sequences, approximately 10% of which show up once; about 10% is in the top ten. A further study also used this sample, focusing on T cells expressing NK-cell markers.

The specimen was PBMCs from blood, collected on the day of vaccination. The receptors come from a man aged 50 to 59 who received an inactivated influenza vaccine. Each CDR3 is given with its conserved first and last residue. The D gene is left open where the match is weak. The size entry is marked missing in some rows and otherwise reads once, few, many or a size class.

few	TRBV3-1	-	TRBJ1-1	TGTGCCAGCAGCCAAGTAAGGGTGATAAGGACTGAAGCTTTCTTT	CASSQVRVIRTEAFF
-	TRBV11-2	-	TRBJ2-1	TGTGCCAGCAGCTTCACTCCGGCCCATGAGCAGTTCTTC	CASSFTPAHEQFF
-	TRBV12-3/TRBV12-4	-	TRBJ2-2	TGTGCCAGCATGTACTCTTTTGGCACCGGGGAGCTGTTTTTT	CASMYSFGTGELFF
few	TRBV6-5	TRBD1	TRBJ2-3	TGTGCCAGCAGTTACACTGGGACAGGGGCTACCCCCACAGATACGCAGTATTTT	CASSYTGTGATPTDTQYF
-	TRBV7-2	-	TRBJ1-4	TGTGCCAGCAGCTCTGGGACGGTGAATAATGAAAAACTGTTTTTT	CASSSGTVNNEKLFF
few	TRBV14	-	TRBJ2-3	TGTGCCTCTCAATTCGGGCCGGACGGCACAGATACGCAGTATTTT	CASQFGPDGTDTQYF
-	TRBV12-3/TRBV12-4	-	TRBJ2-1	TGTGCCAGCAGCGGGGACCAAAGCTCCTACAATGAGCAGTTCTTC	CASSGDQSSYNEQFF
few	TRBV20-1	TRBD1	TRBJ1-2	TGCAGTGCTACGCCACGACAGGGGATCGGCTATGGCTACACCTTC	CSATPRQGIGYGYTF
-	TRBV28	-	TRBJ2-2	TGTGCCAGCAGACGACCTGATGTCACCGGGGAGCTGTTTTTT	CASRRPDVTGELFF
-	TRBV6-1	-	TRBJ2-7	TGTGCCAGCAGGGGGGGTTCCGCCTACGAGCAGTACTTC	CASRGGSAYEQYF
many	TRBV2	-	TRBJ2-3	TGTGCCAGCACCCCCGTGGGCCGGGCAGATACGCAGTATTTT	CASTPVGRADTQYF
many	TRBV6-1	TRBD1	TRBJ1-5	TGTGCCAGCAGCCGACAGGGGGGAGCCCAGCCCCAGCATTTT	CASSRQGGAQPQHF
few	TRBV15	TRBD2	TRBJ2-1	TGTGCCACCAGCTTCCGAGGACTAGGGTATATCTACAATGAGCAGTTCTTC	CATSFRGLGYIYNEQFF
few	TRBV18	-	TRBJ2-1	TGTGCCAGCTCACCTGACAGGGAGGCTGGGTATGAGCAGTTCTTC	CASSPDREAGYEQFF
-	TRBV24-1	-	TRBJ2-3	TGTGCCACGGGCTTGGGAGATACGCAGTATTTT	CATGLGDTQYF